These 26 T cell receptor beta chains came from one sample sequenced in a study of cytomegalovirus exposure and HLA in healthy donors (dated by TCRdb to the late 2010s). Libraries were prepared through the immunoSEQ multiplex PCR assay. A mixture of 60 forward primers for TCR Vbeta segments and 13 reverse primers for TCR Jbeta segments was used in the multiplex PCR. This immuneACCESS table, as held by TCRdb, lists in-frame sequences with V and J called but not all clones. Of the missing ones, under half trace to an unresolved V gene in checked studies; the others have no known cause. Per the sample table, the count is approximately 45,000 clones. The top ten hold 8.1% of the sample. Specimen: PBMCs. The receptors stem from a male donor in good health and CMV-seronegative.

The chain combines TRBV6-5 with TRBJ2-2; 9 bases line up with TRBD1. The V gene's germline CDR1 is MNHEY and CDR2 SVGAGI. CDR3 length equals 15 residues. The V and J ends lost 8 bases and 7 bases, in that order; junction bases with no gene match: 11. CDR3 DNA sequence: TGTGCCAGCGGTAGACAGGGGGGAACGGTCGGGGAGCTGTTTTTT. It codes for CASGRQGGTVGELFF.

The DNA of the CDR3 is TGTGCCAGCAGCCCGGGATTGTTTGAGACCCAGTACTTC. It encodes CASSPGLFETQYF. The rearrangement links TRBV11-1 to TRBJ2-5, with a weak D call TRBD2 (5 bases). This CDR3 is built from 13 residues. Germline V lookup: CDR1 SGHAT, CDR2 FQDESV (reference sequence). V was clipped by 5 bases and J by 5 bases, with 12 bases between them.

V usage is TRBV4-1 and J usage is TRBJ1-2; 7 positions agree with TRBD1. The junction had 8 bases not matched to a gene; V was cut back by 4 bases and J by 6 bases. Germline values: CDR1 MGHRA, CDR2 YSYEKL. CDR3 length: 14 amino acids. The CDR3 bases are TGCGCCAGCAGCCGGGCACAGGGGTACGATGGCTACACCTTC. Its protein is CASSRAQGYDGYTF.

The chain employs TRBV6-1 and TRBJ2-7, with D possibly TRBD2 on 6 matching bases. Germline CDR1 and CDR2: MNHNS and SASEGT. With 2 bases removed from V and 3 bases from J, the gap between germline ends came to 14 bases. This CDR3 is 15 amino acids long. In DNA form, the CDR3 reads TGTGCCAGCAGTGAAAAGCCCAGCGGGCTCTACGAGCAGTACTTC. Its translation is CASSEKPSGLYEQYF.

This chain joins TRBV19 and TRBJ2-1, with TRBD1 identical over 7 bases. V shed 7 bases, J shed 8 bases, and the junction held 11 bases outside the gene matches. This CDR3 contains 14 residues. The germline V gene encodes CDR1 LNHDA and CDR2 SQIVND (reference sequence). Here the CDR3 reads CASTRDSATDEQFF. CDR3 DNA sequence: TGTGCCAGTACCAGGGACAGTGCTACCGATGAGCAGTTCTTC.

V gene TRBV6-1 combines with J gene TRBJ2-3; 11 positions match TRBD1. The CDR3 covers 16 residues. Germline V gives CDR1 MNHNS, CDR2 SASEGT. J gave up 5 bases and V 2 bases, and 6 bases lay outside the gene matches. The CDR3 bases are TGTGCCAGCAGTGAATTAGGACAGGGGGCGGGAGATACGCAGTATTTT. This gives the protein CASSELGQGAGDTQYF.

V usage is TRBV30 and J usage is TRBJ2-5; D perhaps matches TRBD2 (5 bases). Matching the DNA end better, TRBJ2-7 makes the J call doubtful. Germline CDR1 is GTSNPN and CDR2 is SVGIG (reference sequence). This CDR3 comprises 13 residues. In DNA, the CDR3 is TGTGCCTGGACCTCCGGAGGAAAGTCCGAGCAGTACTTC. This gives the protein CAWTSGGKSEQYF.

The rearrangement joins TRBV9 to TRBJ1-1; D gene unclear. Trimming stripped 0 bases from V and 1 base from J, with 19 bases between. Germline V CDR1 and CDR2: SGDLS, YYNGEE. This CDR3 has 18 amino acids. CDR3: CASSVEVGPGNGNTEAFF. For the CDR3, the DNA is TGTGCCAGCAGCGTAGAGGTGGGTCCGGGGAATGGGAACACTGAAGCTTTCTTT.

CDR3 protein: CASSFGTGVGGPQHF. DNA for the CDR3: TGTGCCAGCAGCTTCGGGACAGGGGTGGGGGGGCCCCAGCATTTT. The chain couples TRBV5-6 to TRBJ1-5; 10 nucleotides agree with TRBD1. V lost 2 bases to trimming and J lost 9 bases; unmatched junction nucleotides: 8. Germline CDR1 reads SGHDT; CDR2 reads YYEEEE. The CDR3 is made up of 15 amino acids. Full variable domain (missing parts from reference TRBV5-6 and TRBJ1-5): DAGVTQSPTHLIKTRGQQVTLRCSPKSGHDTVSWYQQALGQGPQFIFQYYEEEERQRGNFPDRFSGHQFPNYSSELNVNALLLGDSALYLCASSFGTGVGGPQHFGDGTRLSIL.

The gene calls are TRBV7-3 and TRBJ1-2; TRBD1 matches 8 bases. Trimming at V came to 5 bases and at J to 2 bases, leaving 7 bases not matched to a gene. There are 15 residues in the CDR3. Germline V gene lookup returns CDR1 SGHTA and CDR2 FQGTGA. CDR3 region: CASSQNSGGNYGYTF. CDR3 sequence (DNA): TGTGCCAGCAGCCAAAACTCAGGGGGCAACTATGGCTACACCTTC.

The chain recombines TRBV27 with TRBJ2-5; D remains unclear. Trimming took 4 bases from V and 0 from J, leaving 9 bases between them. Germline values: CDR1 MNHEY, CDR2 SMNVEV (reference sequence). The CDR3 runs to 14 residues. The CDR3 bases are TGTGCCAGCAGTTCCAGTGACTACCAAGAGACCCAGTACTTC. Its protein product is CASSSSDYQETQYF.

The V call is TRBV6-6, the J call TRBJ2-7; tentatively, D is TRBD1 (5 bases). V was pared by 6 bases and J by 6 bases, with 12 bases between. This CDR3 is built from 12 residues. Germline-derived CDR1 and CDR2 are MNHNY and SVGAGI (reference sequence). As DNA, the CDR3 is TGTGCCAGCAGGTTCCAGGGTTTCGAGCAGTACTTC. Translation gives CASRFQGFEQYF.

V and J are TRBV27 and TRBJ2-7, with TRBD1 identical over 9 bases. The V and J ends lost 3 bases and 2 bases, in that order; junction bases with no gene match: 5. In germline, CDR1 is MNHEY, CDR2 SMNVEV (reference sequence). The CDR3 consists of 15 residues. CDR3 sequence: CASSFGGTGTYEQYF. The CDR3 DNA follows: TGTGCCAGCAGTTTTGGGGGGACAGGGACCTACGAGCAGTACTTC.

In regard to this clone: The same CDR3 is also encoded by other DNA sequences in this sample. The V gene is TRBV27, the J gene TRBJ2-6; no firm D call. Germline loops: CDR1 MNHEY, CDR2 SMNVEV (reference sequence). Trimming removed 3 bases from V and 2 bases from J, with 5 bases in between. The CDR3 contains 14 residues. DNA of the CDR3: TGTGCCAGCAGTTTTTCTACTGGGGCCAACGTCCTGACTTTC. Translated: CASSFSTGANVLTF.

The V and J genes are TRBV6-5 and TRBJ1-1; D uncertain. This CDR3 is 13 amino acids long. Germline CDR1 and CDR2: MNHEY and SVGAGI. V dropped 0 bases and J dropped 8 bases, with 10 bases sitting between them. In nucleotides, the CDR3 is TGTGCCAGCAGTTACTCGAAAAGCCTCGAAGCTTTCTTT. This encodes CASSYSKSLEAFF.

The gene calls are TRBV28 and TRBJ2-7, with 7 nucleotides matching TRBD2. The ends lost 6 bases at V and 0 bases at J; junction bases unmatched: 14. Germline assignment: CDR1 MDHEN and CDR2 SYDVKM. The CDR3 extends over 17 amino acids. The DNA of the CDR3 is TGTGCCAGCAGCCTAACGGTCACGGGAGGCGGCTCCTACGAGCAGTACTTC. Amino acid sequence: CASSLTVTGGGSYEQYF.

The chain is built from TRBV7-9 and TRBJ2-5, with D possibly matching TRBD1 (5 bases). This CDR3 region has 15 residues. Germline V lookup: CDR1 SEHNR, CDR2 FQNEAQ (reference sequence). Trimming cost V 1 base and J 3 bases, with 12 bases left between them. CDR3: CASSLVGVSEETQYF. The DNA of the CDR3 is TGTGCCAGCAGCTTAGTAGGGGTTTCGGAAGAGACCCAGTACTTC. The complete variable domain, with remaining parts taken from reference TRBV7-9 and TRBJ2-5, reads DTGVSQNPRHKITKRGQNVTFRCDPISEHNRLYWYRQTLGQGPEFLTYFQNEAQLEKSRLLSDRFSAERPKGSFSTLEIQRTEQGDSAMYLCASSLVGVSEETQYFGPGTRLLVL.

The rearrangement links TRBV5-4 to TRBJ1-3, with D tentatively TRBD1 (5 bases). Per the germline V gene, CDR1 is SGHNT and CDR2 is YYREEE (reference sequence). The CDR3 covers 15 residues. Trimming shortened V by 4 bases and J by 5 bases, and 16 bases separated the two germline ends. The CDR3 loop is CASSRGRGMRNTIYF. CDR3 bases: TGTGCCAGCAGCCGCGGACGGGGGATGAGAAACACCATATATTTT.

The chain employs TRBV4-1 and TRBJ1-6; 7 nucleotides line up with TRBD1. V lost 8 bases to trimming and J lost 6 bases; unmatched junction nucleotides: 7. This CDR3 spans 14 amino acids. Germline V gene data show CDR1 as MGHRA and CDR2 as YSYEKL. CDR3 DNA: TGCGCCAGCTCCAACAGGGGTGGTAATTCACCCCTCCACTTT. It specifies CASSNRGGNSPLHF.

This chain links TRBV7-2 with TRBJ2-3, with 7 bases that match TRBD2. V dropped 5 bases and J dropped 3; count of bases not matched to a gene: 8. Germline values: CDR1 SGHTA, CDR2 FQGNSA. The CDR3 contains 15 residues. The CDR3 reads CASSAFRTRTDTQYF. DNA of the CDR3: TGTGCCAGCAGCGCGTTTAGGACTAGAACAGATACGCAGTATTTT.

V and J are TRBV29-1 and TRBJ2-5; 7 positions match TRBD2. This CDR3 has 16 amino acids. The V segment lost 4 bases and the J segment 5 bases; nucleotides outside the gene matches: 16. Germline V gives CDR1 SQVTM, CDR2 ANQGSEA. The CDR3 loop reads CSVVLQRTRSGETQYF. The DNA for the CDR3 is TGCAGCGTTGTTCTCCAGCGGACTAGATCCGGGGAGACCCAGTACTTC.

To note about this clone: At one end, the junction sequence differs from germline, possibly due to a read error. Other DNA sequences in this specimen translate into the identical CDR3. The chain links TRBV9 to TRBJ1-1, with unresolved D. Germline V gives CDR1 SGDLS, CDR2 YYNGEE. CDR3 length: 14 residues. The CDR3 sequence is CASSSGLLNTEAFF. As DNA, the CDR3 is TGTGCCAGCAGCTCCGGACTTCTGAACACTGAAGCCTTCTTT.

The chain joins TRBV6-5 to TRBJ2-4, with 11 bases fitting TRBD1. Germline V gene data show CDR1 as MNHEY and CDR2 as SVGAGI. The junction had 2 bases not matched to a gene; V was cut back by 0 bases and J by 7 bases. This CDR3 contains 15 residues. CDR3 DNA: TGTGCCAGCAGTTACTCGGGACAGGGGGGCAACATTCAGTACTTC. As protein: CASSYSGQGGNIQYF.

This sequence joins TRBV6-5 and TRBJ1-5; 7 bases fit TRBD1. This CDR3 spans 16 amino acids. Germline V gene sequence: CDR1 MNHEY, CDR2 SVGAGI. The V and J ends lost 4 bases and 2 bases, in that order; junction bases with no gene match: 8. The CDR3 sequence: CASSSRQGMGNQPQHF. The CDR3 nucleotides are TGTGCCAGCAGTTCCAGACAGGGAATGGGCAATCAGCCCCAGCATTTT.

V usage is TRBV19 and J usage is TRBJ2-7; TRBD2 aligns across 8 bases. J was trimmed by 3 bases and V by 2 bases; bases with no gene match: 0. CDR3 length equals 13 residues. Germline values: CDR1 LNHDA, CDR2 SQIVND (reference sequence). The CDR3 DNA follows: TGTGCCAGTAGTATAACTAGCGGCTACGAGCAGTACTTC. This translates into CASSITSGYEQYF.

The chain links TRBV11-3 to TRBJ1-4, with 7 bases identical to TRBD1. Germline-derived CDR1 and CDR2 are SGHNT and YENEEA. The V segment lost 3 bases and the J segment 6 bases; nucleotides outside the gene matches: 10. This CDR3 comprises 16 residues. This CDR3 is CASSFGGGLWDEKLFF. The CDR3 DNA is TGTGCCAGCAGCTTCGGAGGGGGCCTTTGGGATGAAAAACTGTTTTTT.